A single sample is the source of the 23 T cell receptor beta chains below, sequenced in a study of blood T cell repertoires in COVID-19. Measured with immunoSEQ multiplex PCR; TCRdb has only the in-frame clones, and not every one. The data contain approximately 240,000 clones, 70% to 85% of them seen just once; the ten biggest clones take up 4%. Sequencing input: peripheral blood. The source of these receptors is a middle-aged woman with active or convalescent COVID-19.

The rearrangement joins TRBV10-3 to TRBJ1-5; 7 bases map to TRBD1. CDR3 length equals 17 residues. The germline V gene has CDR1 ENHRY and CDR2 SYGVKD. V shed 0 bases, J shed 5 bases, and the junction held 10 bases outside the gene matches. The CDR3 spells CAISESLPGQEDQPQHF. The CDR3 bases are TGTGCCATCAGTGAGTCTTTACCTGGACAGGAGGATCAGCCCCAGCATTTT.

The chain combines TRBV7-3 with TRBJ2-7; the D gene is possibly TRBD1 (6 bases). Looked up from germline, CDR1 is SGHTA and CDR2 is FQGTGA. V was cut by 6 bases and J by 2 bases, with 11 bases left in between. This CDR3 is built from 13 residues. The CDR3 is CASSRGQTYEQYF. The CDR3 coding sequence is TGTGCCAGCAGTCGGGGACAAACCTACGAGCAGTACTTC. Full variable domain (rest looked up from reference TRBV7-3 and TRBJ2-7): GAGVSQTPSNKVTEKGKYVELRCDPISGHTALYWYRQSLGQGPEFLIYFQGTGAADDSGLPNDRFFAVRPEGSVSTLKIQRTERGDSAVYLCASSRGQTYEQYFGPGTRLTVT.

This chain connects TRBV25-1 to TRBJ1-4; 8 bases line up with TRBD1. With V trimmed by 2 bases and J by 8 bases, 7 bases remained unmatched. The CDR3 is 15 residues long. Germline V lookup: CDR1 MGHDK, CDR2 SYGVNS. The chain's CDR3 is CASSERYRGTEKLFF. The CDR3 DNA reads TGTGCCAGCAGTGAAAGATACAGGGGGACCGAAAAACTGTTTTTT. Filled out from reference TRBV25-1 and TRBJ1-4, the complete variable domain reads EADIYQTPRYLVIGTGKKITLECSQTMGHDKMYWYQQDPGMELHLIHYSYGVNSTEKGDLSSESTVSRIRTEHFPLTLESARPSHTSQYLCASSERYRGTEKLFFGSGTQLSVL.

The CDR3 loop reads CASSQEAADRLDYGYTF. The CDR3, as DNA: TGTGCCAGCAGCCAAGAAGCGGCAGACCGGTTGGACTATGGCTACACCTTC. V is TRBV3-1 (or the pseudogene TRBV3-2) and J is TRBJ1-2, with no clear D. The germline CDR1 and CDR2 sequences are LGHDT and YNNKEL (reference sequence). This CDR3 has 17 amino acids. V lost 0 bases, J lost 3 bases, and 17 bases lay in between.

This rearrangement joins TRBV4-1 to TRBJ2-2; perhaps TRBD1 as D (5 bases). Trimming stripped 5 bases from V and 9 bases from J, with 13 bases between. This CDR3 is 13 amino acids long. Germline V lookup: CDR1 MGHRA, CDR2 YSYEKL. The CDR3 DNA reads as TGCGCCAGCAGCGACCAGGGTAACCGGGAGCTGTTTTTT. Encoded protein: CASSDQGNRELFF.

The CDR3 nucleotides read TGTGCCAGTAGTATAGGGGGGGGGAACTACCAAGAGACCCAGTACTTC. Its translation is CASSIGGGNYQETQYF. The genes are TRBV19 and TRBJ2-5, with 7 nucleotides matching TRBD2. Germline V gene data show CDR1 as LNHDA and CDR2 as SQIVND (reference sequence). After removal of 1 base from V and 0 bases from J, the junction contained 5 bases not matched to a gene. The CDR3 runs 16 residues.

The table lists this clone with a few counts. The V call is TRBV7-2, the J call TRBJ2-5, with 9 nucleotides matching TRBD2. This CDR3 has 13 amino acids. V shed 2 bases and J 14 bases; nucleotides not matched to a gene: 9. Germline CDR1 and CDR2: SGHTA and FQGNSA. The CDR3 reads CASSLRTSERVYF. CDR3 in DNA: TGTGCCAGCAGCTTAAGGACTAGCGAGAGGGTATACTTC. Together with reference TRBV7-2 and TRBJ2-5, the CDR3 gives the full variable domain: GAGVSQSPSNKVTEKGKDVELRCDPISGHTALYWYRQSLGQGLEFLIYFQGNSAPDKSGLPSDRFSAERTGGSVSTLTIQRTQQEDSAVYLCASSLRTSERVYFGPGTRLLVL.

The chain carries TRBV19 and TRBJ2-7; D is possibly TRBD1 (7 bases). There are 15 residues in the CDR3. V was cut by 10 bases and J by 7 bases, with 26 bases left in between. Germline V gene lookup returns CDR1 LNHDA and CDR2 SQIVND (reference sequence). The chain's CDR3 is CATSAGTAILGEQYF. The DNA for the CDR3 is TGTGCCACCTCGGCGGGGACAGCGATCTTAGGGGAGCAGTACTTC.

The CDR3 DNA is TGTGCCAGCAGTTCCGACAGGGGGCAGAAAGCTTTCTTT. It codes for CASSSDRGQKAFF. The gene calls are TRBV6-5 and TRBJ1-1; 10 nucleotides line up with TRBD1. The CDR3 covers 13 residues. J gave up 9 bases and V 4 bases, and 5 bases lay outside the gene matches. The germline V gene has CDR1 MNHEY and CDR2 SVGAGI.

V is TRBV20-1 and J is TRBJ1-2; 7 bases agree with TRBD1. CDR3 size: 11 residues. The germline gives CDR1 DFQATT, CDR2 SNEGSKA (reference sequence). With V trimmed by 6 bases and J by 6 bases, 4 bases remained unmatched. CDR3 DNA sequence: TGCAGTGCACCAACAGGGGATGGCTACACCTTC. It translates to CSAPTGDGYTF.

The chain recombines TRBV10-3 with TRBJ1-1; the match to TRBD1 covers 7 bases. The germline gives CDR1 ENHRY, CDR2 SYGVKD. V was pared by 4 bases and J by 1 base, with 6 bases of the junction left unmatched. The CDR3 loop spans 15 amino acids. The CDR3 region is CAISVGRGANTEAFF. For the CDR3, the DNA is TGTGCCATCAGTGTCGGCAGGGGGGCGAACACTGAAGCTTTCTTT.

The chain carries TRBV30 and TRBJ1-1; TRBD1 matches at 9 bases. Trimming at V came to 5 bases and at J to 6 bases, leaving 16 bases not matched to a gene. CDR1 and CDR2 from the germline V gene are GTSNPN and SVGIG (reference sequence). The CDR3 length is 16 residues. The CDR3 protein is CAWLNRGLSRRSEAFF. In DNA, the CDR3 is TGTGCCTGGCTTAACAGGGGGCTTTCCCGGAGATCTGAAGCTTTCTTT.

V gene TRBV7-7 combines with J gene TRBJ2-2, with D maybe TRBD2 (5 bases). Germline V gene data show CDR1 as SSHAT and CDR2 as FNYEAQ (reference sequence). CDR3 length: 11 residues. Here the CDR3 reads CASRGTGELFF. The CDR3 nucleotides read TGTGCTAGCCGGGGCACCGGGGAGCTGTTTTTT.

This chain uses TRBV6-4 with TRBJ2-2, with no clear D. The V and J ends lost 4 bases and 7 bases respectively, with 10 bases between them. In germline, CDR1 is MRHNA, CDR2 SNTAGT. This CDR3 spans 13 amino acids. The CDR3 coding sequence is TGTGCCAGCAGTGTCAGCGATCGCGGGGAGCTGTTTTTT. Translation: CASSVSDRGELFF.

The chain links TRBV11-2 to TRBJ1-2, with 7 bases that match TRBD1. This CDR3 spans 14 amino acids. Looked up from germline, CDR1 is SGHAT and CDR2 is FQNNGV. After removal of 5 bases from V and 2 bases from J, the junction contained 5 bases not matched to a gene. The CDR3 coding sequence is TGTGCCAGCAGCCCCACGGGACAGAACTATGGCTACACCTTC. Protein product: CASSPTGQNYGYTF.

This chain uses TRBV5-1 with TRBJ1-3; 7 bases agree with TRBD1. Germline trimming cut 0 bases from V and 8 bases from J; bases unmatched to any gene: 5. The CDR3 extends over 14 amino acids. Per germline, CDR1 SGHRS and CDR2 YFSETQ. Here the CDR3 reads CASSLDRGSDTIYF. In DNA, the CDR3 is TGCGCCAGCAGCTTGGACAGGGGATCGGACACCATATATTTT.

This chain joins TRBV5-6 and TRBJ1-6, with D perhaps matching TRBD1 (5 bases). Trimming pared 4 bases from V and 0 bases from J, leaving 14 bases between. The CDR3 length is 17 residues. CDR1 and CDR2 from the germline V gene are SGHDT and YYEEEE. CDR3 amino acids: CASSGGDTSSYNSPLHF. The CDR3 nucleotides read TGTGCCAGCAGCGGGGGGGATACCAGCTCCTATAATTCACCCCTCCACTTT.

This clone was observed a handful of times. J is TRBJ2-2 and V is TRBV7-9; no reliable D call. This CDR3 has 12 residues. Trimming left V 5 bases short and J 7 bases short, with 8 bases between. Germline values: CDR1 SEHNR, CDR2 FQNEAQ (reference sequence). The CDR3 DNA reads TGTGCCAGCAGCGCTGAGCTCGGGGAGCTGTTTTTT. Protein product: CASSAELGELFF.

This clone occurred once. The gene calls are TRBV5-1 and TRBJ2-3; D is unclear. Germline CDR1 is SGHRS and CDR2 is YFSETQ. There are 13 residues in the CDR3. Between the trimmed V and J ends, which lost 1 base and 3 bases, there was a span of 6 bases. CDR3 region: CASSLLYTDTQYF. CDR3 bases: TGCGCCAGCAGCTTGTTATATACAGATACGCAGTATTTT. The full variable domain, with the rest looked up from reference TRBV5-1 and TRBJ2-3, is KAGVTQTPRYLIKTRGQQVTLSCSPISGHRSVSWYQQTPGQGLQFLFEYFSETQRNKGNFPGRFSGRQFSNSRSEMNVSTLELGDSALYLCASSLLYTDTQYFGPGTRLTVL.

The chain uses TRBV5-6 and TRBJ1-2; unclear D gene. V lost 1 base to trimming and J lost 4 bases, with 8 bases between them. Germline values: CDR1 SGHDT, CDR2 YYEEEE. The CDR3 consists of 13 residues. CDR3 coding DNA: TGTGCCAGCAGCTTGACGTCAGGCTATGGCTACACCTTC. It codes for CASSLTSGYGYTF.

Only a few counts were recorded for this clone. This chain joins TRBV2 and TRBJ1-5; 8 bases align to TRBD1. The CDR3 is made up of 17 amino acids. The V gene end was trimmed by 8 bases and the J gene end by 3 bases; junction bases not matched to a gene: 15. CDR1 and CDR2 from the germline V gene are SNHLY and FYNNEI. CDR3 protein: CASADRALNRFNQPQHF. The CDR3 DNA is TGTGCCAGCGCGGACAGGGCTCTTAACCGATTCAATCAGCCCCAGCATTTT.

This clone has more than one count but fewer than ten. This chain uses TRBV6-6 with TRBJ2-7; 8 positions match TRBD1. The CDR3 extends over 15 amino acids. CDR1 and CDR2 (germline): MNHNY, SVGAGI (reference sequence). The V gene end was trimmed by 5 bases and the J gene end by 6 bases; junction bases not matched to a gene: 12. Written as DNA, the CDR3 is TGTGCCAGCAGTGTACAGGGGCAGGGGGCCTCCGAGCAGTACTTC. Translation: CASSVQGQGASEQYF.

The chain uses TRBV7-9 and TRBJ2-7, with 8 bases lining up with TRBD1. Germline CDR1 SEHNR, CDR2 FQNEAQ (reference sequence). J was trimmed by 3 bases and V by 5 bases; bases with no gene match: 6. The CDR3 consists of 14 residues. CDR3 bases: TGTGCCAGCAGCGGGACGGACAGGGACTACGAGCAGTACTTC. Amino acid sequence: CASSGTDRDYEQYF.